A single sample gave rise to the 27 T cell receptor beta chains below, sequenced in a study of immune heterogeneity within non-small cell lung tumors. Multiplex PCR relied on 32 V and 13 J primers to amplify TCR beta CDR3. TCRdb itself ran the multiplex PCR reads through MiXCR, one entry per CDR3 protein. The sample lists roughly 23,000 distinct CDR3 sequences, around a quarter occurring once. TCRs were amplified from roughly 540 ng gDNA of bulk tumor per sample. During surgery, several far-apart biopsies were obtained from every primary tumor. Newly diagnosed with untreated non-small cell lung cancer, the patients underwent curative surgery. The sequencing input was lung tumor tissue. The receptors stem from a man between 35 and 55 years old with non-small cell lung cancer.

The rearrangement links TRBV7-9 to TRBJ1-6; TRBD1 is a possible D gene (5 bases). The ends were cut back, 1 base at V and 7 bases at J, with 11 bases in the middle. The CDR3 is made up of 15 amino acids. Germline CDR1 and CDR2: SEHNR and FQNEAQ (reference sequence). The CDR3 DNA reads TGTGCCAGCAGCTTAGACGGCAGGGTGAATTCACCCCTCCACTTT. Translation: CASSLDGRVNSPLHF.

This clonotype has a count of ten or more. This chain uses TRBV27 with TRBJ2-7; 10 bases align to TRBD1. V gave up 6 bases and J gave up 6 bases; unmatched junction bases: 11. Germline values: CDR1 MNHEY, CDR2 SMNVEV (reference sequence). The CDR3 totals 15 residues. As DNA, the CDR3 is TGTGCCAGCAGATCAGATCTGACAGGGGGCGGCGAGCAGTACTTC. This sequence encodes CASRSDLTGGGEQYF.

By share of the sample, this clonotype is medium-sized. This chain links TRBV13 with TRBJ2-7; 14 bases are shared with TRBD2. CDR3 length: 14 residues. The V and J ends lost 4 bases and 7 bases, in that order; junction bases with no gene match: 3. Germline values: CDR1 PRHDT, CDR2 FYEKMQ (reference sequence). CDR3 protein: CASSSGLAGDEQYF. In nucleotides, the CDR3 is TGTGCCAGCAGCTCGGGACTAGCGGGAGATGAGCAGTACTTC. The variable domain in full, with the rest retrieved from reference TRBV13 and TRBJ2-7, is AAGVIQSPRHLIKEKRETATLKCYPIPRHDTVYWYQQGPGQDPQFLISFYEKMQSDKGSIPDRFSAQQFSDYHSELNMSSLELGDSALYFCASSSGLAGDEQYFGPGTRLTVT.

As to this clonotype: Given a much more abundant clone one base away, this may be a read error. The CDR3 here is CAISLQGRVGYTF. The CDR3 DNA reads TGTGCCATCAGCCTACAGGGTAGGGTTGGCTACACCTTC. The rearrangement joins TRBV13 to TRBJ1-2, with a possible D match to TRBD1 (6 bases). The length of the CDR3 is 13 residues. Germline assignment: CDR1 PRHDT and CDR2 FYEKMQ (reference sequence). Drawing the rest from reference TRBV13 and TRBJ1-2, the complete variable domain is AAGVIQSPRHLIKEKRETATLKCYPIPRHDTVYWYQQGPGQDPQFLISFYEKMQSDKGSIPDRFSAQQFSDYHSELNMSSLELGDSALYFCAISLQGRVGYTFGSGTRLTVV.

J is TRBJ1-1 and V is TRBV5-1, with D possibly matching TRBD1 (5 bases). This CDR3 region has 15 residues. The germline V gene has CDR1 SGHRS and CDR2 YFSETQ. V dropped 4 bases and J dropped 1 base, with 14 bases sitting between them. The CDR3 DNA follows: TGCGCCAGCAGCCGGGGGGGGACGGAGAACACTGAAGCTTTCTTT. Protein sequence: CASSRGGTENTEAFF.

Details on this clonotype: This may arise from a read error, as a much more abundant clone is one base away. It is likely a read error, because the conserved phenylalanine at the end of the CDR3 is missing. The chain is built from TRBV20-1 and TRBJ1-5; the D gene is possibly TRBD1 (5 bases). In germline, CDR1 is DFQATT, CDR2 SNEGSKA (reference sequence). Trimming took off 3 bases at V and 3 bases at J, with 9 bases between the two ends. The CDR3 length is 13 residues. The CDR3 DNA is TGCAGTGCTAGGACCAGGGTCAATCAGCCCCAGCATTCT. It codes for CSARTRVNQPQHS.

About this clonotype itself: A clone one base away is much larger, so this may be a read error. The J gene is TRBJ2-1, the V gene TRBV19, with D unclear. Germline loops: CDR1 LNHDA, CDR2 SQIVND (reference sequence). V was clipped by 4 bases and J by 3 bases, with 4 bases between them. CDR3 length: 12 residues. The CDR3 protein is CASSKRYNEQFF. The CDR3 DNA sequence: TGTGCCAGTAGTAAGCGCTACAATGAGCAGTTCTTC.

The chain links TRBV20-1 to TRBJ2-2, with 10 bases identical to TRBD2. The junction had 3 bases not matched to a gene; V was cut back by 1 base and J by 4 bases. Per germline, CDR1 DFQATT and CDR2 SNEGSKA (reference sequence). There are 15 residues in the CDR3. CDR3 in DNA: TGCAGTGCTAGAGGGACTAGCGGTTTCACCGGGGAGCTGTTTTTT. The encoded protein is CSARGTSGFTGELFF.

By sample fraction, this clonotype is medium-sized. The genes are TRBV28 and TRBJ1-2; 10 nucleotides line up with TRBD1. V gave up 5 bases and J gave up 8 bases; unmatched junction bases: 5. The CDR3 consists of 13 residues. From germline, CDR1 is MDHEN and CDR2 SYDVKM. CDR3 protein: CASSPGTGDGYTF. The CDR3 nucleotides read TGTGCCAGCAGTCCCGGGACAGGGGACGGCTACACCTTC.

In its sample, this clonotype is medium-sized. CDR3 region: CSARGIQGALDYGYTF. In nucleotides, the CDR3 is TGCAGTGCTAGAGGAATACAGGGGGCTCTGGACTATGGCTACACCTTC. J is TRBJ1-2 and V is TRBV20-1, with TRBD1 matching over 9 bases. Per the germline V gene, CDR1 is DFQATT and CDR2 is SNEGSKA (reference sequence). This CDR3 comprises 16 residues. Trimming at V came to 1 base and at J to 3 bases, leaving 9 bases not matched to a gene.

There are many counts of this clonotype. The chain carries TRBV19 and TRBJ1-1, with TRBD1 matching over 7 bases. CDR1 is LNHDA, CDR2 SQIVND, per germline (reference sequence). The length of the CDR3 is 15 residues. Unmatched junction bases numbered 10, after V lost 6 bases and J lost 3 bases. The CDR3 DNA reads as TGTGCCAGTAGAAAGAACTCCGGACAGGACACTGAAGCTTTCTTT. This translates into CASRKNSGQDTEAFF. The complete variable domain, with remaining parts taken from reference TRBV19 and TRBJ1-1, reads DGGITQSPKYLFRKEGQNVTLSCEQNLNHDAMYWYRQDPGQGLRLIYYSQIVNDFQKGDIAEGYSVSREKKESFPLTVTSAQKNPTAFYLCASRKNSGQDTEAFFGQGTRLTVV.

The chain carries TRBV14 and TRBJ2-3; D may be TRBD2 (5 bases). The CDR3 has 15 residues. V was pared by 0 bases and J by 7 bases, with 14 bases between. Germline CDR1 and CDR2: SGHDN and FVKESK. In nucleotides, the CDR3 is TGTGCCAGCAGCCAAGATAAGCGGCCCCGGAATACGCAGTATTTT. It codes for CASSQDKRPRNTQYF.

This clonotype is medium-sized (0.01 to 0.1%) within its sample. The chain recombines TRBV6-1 with TRBJ2-7; no firm D call. V dropped 6 bases and J dropped 2 bases, with 8 bases sitting between them. The CDR3 sequence is 12 residues long. Germline CDR1 reads MNHNS; CDR2 reads SASEGT. CDR3 DNA sequence: TGTGCCAGCAGCGATAGAACCTACGAGCAGTACTTC. Encoded protein: CASSDRTYEQYF.

This clonotype was detected a few times. V is TRBV29-1 and J is TRBJ2-5; D perhaps matches TRBD2 (5 bases). V dropped 6 bases and J dropped 4 bases, with 12 bases sitting between them. Per germline, CDR1 SQVTM and CDR2 ANQGSEA. The CDR3 totals 12 residues. Here the CDR3 reads CSVIGSGETQYF. The DNA for the CDR3 is TGCAGCGTAATAGGGAGTGGAGAGACCCAGTACTTC.

This clonotype was seen ten or more times. The genes are TRBV6-1 and TRBJ2-7; the D gene is possibly TRBD1 (7 bases). With 5 bases removed from V and 2 bases from J, the gap between germline ends came to 19 bases. The CDR3 has 16 residues. Germline CDR1 is MNHNS and CDR2 is SASEGT. The CDR3 loop reads CASSTRGREFPYEQYF. The CDR3 region has the DNA TGTGCCAGCAGTACTAGGGGGCGGGAATTTCCCTACGAGCAGTACTTC.

This clonotype occurred many times. The V gene is TRBV7-2, the J gene TRBJ2-1; 9 positions agree with TRBD2. Germline assignment: CDR1 SGHTA and CDR2 FQGNSA. The CDR3 has 13 amino acids. Trimming at V came to 2 bases and at J to 13 bases, leaving 6 bases not matched to a gene. CDR3 nucleotides: TGTGCCAGCAGCTTAATAGTAGCGGGAGACCAGTTCTTC. The encoded protein is CASSLIVAGDQFF.

This clonotype showed up just a few times. The CDR3 loop is CASRLDSMNTEAFF. The CDR3 nucleotides are TGTGCCAGTAGACTGGACAGCATGAACACTGAAGCTTTCTTT. The chain is built from TRBV19 and TRBJ1-1; TRBD1 is a possible D gene (6 bases). The CDR3 has 14 amino acids. V gave up 6 bases and J gave up 0 bases, with 11 bases separating them. Germline loops: CDR1 LNHDA, CDR2 SQIVND (reference sequence).

This clonotype was counted only a few times. The V call is TRBV6-1, the J call TRBJ1-4; D perhaps matches TRBD1 (6 bases). From germline, CDR1 is MNHNS and CDR2 SASEGT. The CDR3 covers 16 residues. With 6 bases removed from V and 5 bases from J, the gap between germline ends came to 19 bases. CDR3 coding DNA: TGTGCCAGCAGCCAGTTTTCGGGGGCCGACAATGAAAAACTGTTTTTT. Amino acids: CASSQFSGADNEKLFF.

As to this clonotype: One end of the junction fails to match germline, which may point to a read error. The CDR3 is CARSSEGETQYF. CDR3 bases: TGTGCCAGAAGCTCGGAGGGGGAGACCCAGTACTTC. The chain combines TRBV7-9 with TRBJ2-5, with D perhaps TRBD2 (6 bases). Per germline, CDR1 SEHNR and CDR2 FQNEAQ (reference sequence). The CDR3 has 12 amino acids.

This clonotype was counted between two and nine times. V usage is TRBV30 and J usage is TRBJ1-2, with D unresolved. The V and J ends lost 0 bases and 7 bases respectively, with 12 bases between them. Per germline, CDR1 GTSNPN and CDR2 SVGIG (reference sequence). The CDR3 contains 13 residues. Here the CDR3 reads CAWSVTSWGGYTF. As DNA, the CDR3 is TGTGCCTGGAGTGTAACCTCTTGGGGTGGCTACACCTTC.

Turning to this clonotype: A much bigger clone sits one base away, suggesting this may be a read error. V gene TRBV11-2 combines with J gene TRBJ2-7; D call uncertain. The CDR3 runs 12 residues. Trimming left V 3 bases short and J 3 bases short, with 6 bases between. The germline V gene encodes CDR1 SGHAT and CDR2 FQNNGV. CDR3 nucleotides: TGTGCCAGCAGCTTCCGGCACTACGAGCAGTACTTC. It is translated as CASSFRHYEQYF.

In its sample, this clonotype was seen many times. This sequence joins TRBV3-1 and TRBJ1-2; possible D gene TRBD1, 5 bases. The V gene's germline CDR1 is LGHDT and CDR2 YNNKEL (reference sequence). The CDR3 consists of 12 residues. V lost 3 bases to trimming and J lost 4 bases, with 6 bases between them. The CDR3 loop is CASSQRGYGYTF. CDR3 nucleotide sequence: TGTGCCAGCAGCCAGAGGGGCTATGGCTACACCTTC.

The table lists this clonotype with a count of one. A much larger clone is a single base away; this may be a read error. This chain links TRBV5-1 with TRBJ2-7; 7 bases agree with TRBD1. The CDR3 length is 14 residues. CDR1 is SGHRS, CDR2 YFSETQ, per germline. In nucleotides, the CDR3 is TGCGCCAGCAGCGTACAGGGGTTAACCTACGAGCAGCACTTC. The encoded protein is CASSVQGLTYEQHF.

This clonotype was seen at least ten times. The genes are TRBV7-9 and TRBJ1-3; D gene unclear. The germline V and J ends were trimmed by 6 bases and 0 bases, with 9 bases remaining between them. Germline V lookup: CDR1 SEHNR, CDR2 FQNEAQ (reference sequence). The CDR3 runs 14 residues. Here the CDR3 reads CASSRYNSGNTIYF. The CDR3 nucleotides are TGTGCCAGCAGTCGTTACAACTCTGGAAACACCATATATTTT.

A few counts support this clonotype. The rearrangement links TRBV24-1 to TRBJ1-1; TRBD1 might be the D (5 bases). CDR1 and CDR2 (germline): KGHDR, SFDVKD. This CDR3 is 11 amino acids long. The ends were cut back, 4 bases at V and 8 bases at J, with 7 bases in the middle. CDR3 nucleotides: TGTGCCACCAGTGACAACAGGGAAGCTTTCTTT. The encoded protein is CATSDNREAFF.

In its sample, this clonotype was seen many times. The V gene is TRBV3-1, the J gene TRBJ2-3; tentative D call: TRBD2 (5 bases). This CDR3 is built from 15 residues. Trimming removed 0 bases at V and 3 bases at J, with 10 bases between. Germline V CDR1 and CDR2: LGHDT, YNNKEL (reference sequence). The CDR3 region is CASSQDGTGTDTQYF. The CDR3 nucleotides read TGTGCCAGCAGCCAAGATGGCACGGGGACAGATACGCAGTATTTT.

A word on this clonotype: A much larger clone sits a single nucleotide away, making a read error possible. The conserved closing phenylalanine or tryptophan is absent in this CDR3, likely reflecting a read error. V is TRBV11-3 and J is TRBJ2-7; TRBD1 might be the D (6 bases). The V end lost 5 bases, the J end lost 6 bases, and 14 bases lay between the germline ends. Germline V gives CDR1 SGHNT, CDR2 YENEEA. This CDR3 contains 13 residues. The CDR3 DNA is TGTGCCAGCAGCCCTTACAGGGCCGGCGAGCAGTACTTA. Its protein product is CASSPYRAGEQYL.